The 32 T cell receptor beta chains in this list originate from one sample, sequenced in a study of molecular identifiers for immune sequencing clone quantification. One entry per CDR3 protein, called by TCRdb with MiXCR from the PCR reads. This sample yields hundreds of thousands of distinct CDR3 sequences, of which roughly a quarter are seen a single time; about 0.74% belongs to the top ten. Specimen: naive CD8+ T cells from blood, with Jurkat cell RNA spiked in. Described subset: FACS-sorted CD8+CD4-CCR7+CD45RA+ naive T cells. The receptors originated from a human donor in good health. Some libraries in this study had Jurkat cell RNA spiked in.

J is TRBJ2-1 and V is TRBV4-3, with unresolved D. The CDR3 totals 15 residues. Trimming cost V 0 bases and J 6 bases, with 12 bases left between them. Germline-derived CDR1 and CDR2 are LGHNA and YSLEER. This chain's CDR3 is CASSQEIGVSNEQFF. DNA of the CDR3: TGCGCCAGCAGCCAAGAGATAGGCGTAAGCAATGAGCAGTTCTTC.

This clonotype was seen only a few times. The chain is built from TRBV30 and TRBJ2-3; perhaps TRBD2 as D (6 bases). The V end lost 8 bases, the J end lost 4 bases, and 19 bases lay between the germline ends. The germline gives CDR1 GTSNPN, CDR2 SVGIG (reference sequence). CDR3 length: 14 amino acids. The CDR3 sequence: CARGLTSSADTQYF. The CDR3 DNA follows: TGTGCCCGGGGGTTGACTAGTTCCGCAGATACGCAGTATTTT. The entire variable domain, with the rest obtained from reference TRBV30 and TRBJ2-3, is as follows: SQTIHQWPATLVQPVGSPLSLECTVEGTSNPNLYWYRQAAGRGLQLLFYSVGIGQISSEVPQNLSASRPQDRQFILSSKKLLLSDSGFYLCARGLTSSADTQYFGPGTRLTVL.

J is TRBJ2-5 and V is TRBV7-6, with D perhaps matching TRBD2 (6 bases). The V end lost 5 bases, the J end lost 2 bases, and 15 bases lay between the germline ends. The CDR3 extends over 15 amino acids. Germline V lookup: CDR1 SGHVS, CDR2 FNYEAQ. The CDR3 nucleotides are TGTGCCAGCAGCGAAGAGTACGGGACTCAAGAGACCCAGTACTTC. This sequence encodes CASSEEYGTQETQYF.

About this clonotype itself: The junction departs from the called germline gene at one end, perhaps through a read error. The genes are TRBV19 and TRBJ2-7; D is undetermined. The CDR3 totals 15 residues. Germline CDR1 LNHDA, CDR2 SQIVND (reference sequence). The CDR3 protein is CAGSITPESTYEQYF. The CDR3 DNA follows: TGTGCCGGTAGTATAACCCCGGAGTCGACCTACGAGCAGTACTTC.

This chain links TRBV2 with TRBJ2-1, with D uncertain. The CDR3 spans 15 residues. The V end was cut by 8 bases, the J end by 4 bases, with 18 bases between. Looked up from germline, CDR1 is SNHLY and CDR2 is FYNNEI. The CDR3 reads CASPPRVAVYNEQFF. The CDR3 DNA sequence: TGTGCCAGCCCTCCTCGTGTGGCTGTTTACAATGAGCAGTTCTTC.

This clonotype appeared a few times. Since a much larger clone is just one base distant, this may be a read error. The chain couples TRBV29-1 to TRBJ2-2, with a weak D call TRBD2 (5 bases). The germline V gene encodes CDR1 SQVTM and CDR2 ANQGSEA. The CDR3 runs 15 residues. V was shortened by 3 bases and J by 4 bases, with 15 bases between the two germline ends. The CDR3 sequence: CSVEVPAVTTGELFF. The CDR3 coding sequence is TGCAGCGTTGAGGTTCCAGCGGTTACCACCGGGGAGCTGTTTTTT.

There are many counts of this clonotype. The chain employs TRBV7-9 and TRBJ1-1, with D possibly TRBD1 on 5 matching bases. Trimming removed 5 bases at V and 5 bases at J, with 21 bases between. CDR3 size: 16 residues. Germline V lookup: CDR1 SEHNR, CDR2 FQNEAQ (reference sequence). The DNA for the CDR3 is TGTGCCAGCAGCCCTATCGACAGTGTCTGGGGGACTGAAGCTTTCTTT. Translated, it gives CASSPIDSVWGTEAFF. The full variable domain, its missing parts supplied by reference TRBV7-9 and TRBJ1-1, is DTGVSQNPRHKITKRGQNVTFRCDPISEHNRLYWYRQTLGQGPEFLTYFQNEAQLEKSRLLSDRFSAERPKGSFSTLEIQRTEQGDSAMYLCASSPIDSVWGTEAFFGQGTRLTVV.

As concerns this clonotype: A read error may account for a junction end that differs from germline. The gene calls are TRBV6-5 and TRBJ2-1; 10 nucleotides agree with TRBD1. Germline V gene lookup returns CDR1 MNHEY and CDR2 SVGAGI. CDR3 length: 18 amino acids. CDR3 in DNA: TGTGGCAGCAGTTACGCCCCCAATGACAGGGGGCTAGGAAATGGGCAGTTCTTC. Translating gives CGSSYAPNDRGLGNGQFF.

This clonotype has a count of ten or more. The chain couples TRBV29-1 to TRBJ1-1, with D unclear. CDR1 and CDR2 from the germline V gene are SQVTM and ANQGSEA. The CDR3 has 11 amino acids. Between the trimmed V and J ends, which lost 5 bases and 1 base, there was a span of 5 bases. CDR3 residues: CSVHWNTEAFF. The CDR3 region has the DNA TGCAGCGTTCACTGGAACACTGAAGCTTTCTTT. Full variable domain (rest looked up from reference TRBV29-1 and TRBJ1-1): SAVISQKPSRDICQRGTSLTIQCQVDSQVTMMFWYRQQPGQSLTLIATANQGSEATYESGFVIDKFPISRPNLTFSTLTVSNMSPEDSSIYLCSVHWNTEAFFGQGTRLTVV.

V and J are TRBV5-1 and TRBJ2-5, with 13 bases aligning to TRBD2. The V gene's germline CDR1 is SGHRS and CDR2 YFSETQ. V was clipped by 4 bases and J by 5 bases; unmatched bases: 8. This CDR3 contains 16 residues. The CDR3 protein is CASSPLEGLAGETQYF. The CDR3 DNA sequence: TGCGCCAGCAGCCCCCTTGAGGGACTAGCGGGGGAGACCCAGTACTTC.

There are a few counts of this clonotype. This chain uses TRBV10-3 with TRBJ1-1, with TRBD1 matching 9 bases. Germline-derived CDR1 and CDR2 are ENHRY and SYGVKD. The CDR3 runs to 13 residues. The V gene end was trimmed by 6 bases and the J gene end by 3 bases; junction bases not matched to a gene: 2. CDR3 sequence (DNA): TGTGCCATCAGGACAGGGGGGGACACTGAAGCTTTCTTT. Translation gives CAIRTGGDTEAFF.

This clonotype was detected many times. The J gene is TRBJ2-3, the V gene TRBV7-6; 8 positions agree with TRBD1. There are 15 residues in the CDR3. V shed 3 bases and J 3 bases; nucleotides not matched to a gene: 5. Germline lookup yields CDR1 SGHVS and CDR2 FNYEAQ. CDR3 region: CASSFGQGRTDTQYF. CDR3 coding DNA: TGTGCCAGCAGCTTCGGACAGGGTAGGACAGATACGCAGTATTTT. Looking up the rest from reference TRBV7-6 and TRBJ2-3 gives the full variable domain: GAGVSQSPRYKVTKRGQDVALRCDPISGHVSLYWYRQALGQGPEFLTYFNYEAQQDKSGLPNDRFSAERPEGSISTLTIQRTEQRDSAMYRCASSFGQGRTDTQYFGPGTRLTVL.

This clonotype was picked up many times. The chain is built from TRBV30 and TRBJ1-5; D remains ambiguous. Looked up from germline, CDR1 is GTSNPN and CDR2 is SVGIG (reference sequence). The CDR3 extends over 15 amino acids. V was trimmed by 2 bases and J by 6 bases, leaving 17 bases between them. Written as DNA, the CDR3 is TGTGCCTGGAGTCTGGAACACCGAGGAAGTCAGCCCCAGCATTTT. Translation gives CAWSLEHRGSQPQHF.

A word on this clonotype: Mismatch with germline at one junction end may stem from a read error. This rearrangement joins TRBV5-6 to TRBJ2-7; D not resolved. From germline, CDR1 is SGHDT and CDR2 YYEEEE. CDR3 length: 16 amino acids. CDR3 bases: TGTGCCAGCAGACCGAGGAAGGAATATCCTACCTACGAGCAGTGCTTC. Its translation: CASRPRKEYPTYEQCF.

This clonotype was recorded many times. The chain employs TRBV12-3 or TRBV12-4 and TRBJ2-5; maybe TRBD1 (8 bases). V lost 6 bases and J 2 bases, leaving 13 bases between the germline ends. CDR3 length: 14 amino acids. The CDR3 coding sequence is TGTGCCAGCAGCACACAGGGGGGGCAAGAGACCCAGTACTTC. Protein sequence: CASSTQGGQETQYF.

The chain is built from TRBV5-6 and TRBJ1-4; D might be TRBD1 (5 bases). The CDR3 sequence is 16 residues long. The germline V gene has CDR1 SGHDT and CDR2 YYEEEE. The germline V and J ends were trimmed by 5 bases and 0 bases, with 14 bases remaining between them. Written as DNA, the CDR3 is TGTGCCAGCAGGCGCGGGACGGAAGCAACTAATGAAAAACTGTTTTTT. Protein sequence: CASRRGTEATNEKLFF.

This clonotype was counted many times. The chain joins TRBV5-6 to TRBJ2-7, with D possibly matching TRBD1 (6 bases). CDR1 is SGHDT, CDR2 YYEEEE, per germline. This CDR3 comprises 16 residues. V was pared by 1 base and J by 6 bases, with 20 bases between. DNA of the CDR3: TGTGCCAGCAGCTTGTACGGGCAGGGGTCACTTCCCGAGCAGTACTTC. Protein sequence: CASSLYGQGSLPEQYF. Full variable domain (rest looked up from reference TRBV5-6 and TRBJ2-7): DAGVTQSPTHLIKTRGQQVTLRCSPKSGHDTVSWYQQALGQGPQFIFQYYEEEERQRGNFPDRFSGHQFPNYSSELNVNALLLGDSALYLCASSLYGQGSLPEQYFGPGTRLTVT.

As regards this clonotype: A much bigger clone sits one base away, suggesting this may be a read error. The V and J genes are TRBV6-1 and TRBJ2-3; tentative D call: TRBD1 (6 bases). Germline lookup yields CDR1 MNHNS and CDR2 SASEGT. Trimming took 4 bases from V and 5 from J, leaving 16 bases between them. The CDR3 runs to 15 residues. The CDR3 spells CASSGLTGSVDTQYF. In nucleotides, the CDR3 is TGTGCCAGCAGTGGTCTGACAGGATCCGTAGATACGCAGTATTTT.

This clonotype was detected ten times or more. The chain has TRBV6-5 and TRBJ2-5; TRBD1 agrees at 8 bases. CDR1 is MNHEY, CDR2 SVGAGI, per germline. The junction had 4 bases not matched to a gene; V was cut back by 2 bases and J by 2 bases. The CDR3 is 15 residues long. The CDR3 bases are TGTGCCAGCAGTTACAGCGGACAGGGACAAGAGACCCAGTACTTC. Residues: CASSYSGQGQETQYF.

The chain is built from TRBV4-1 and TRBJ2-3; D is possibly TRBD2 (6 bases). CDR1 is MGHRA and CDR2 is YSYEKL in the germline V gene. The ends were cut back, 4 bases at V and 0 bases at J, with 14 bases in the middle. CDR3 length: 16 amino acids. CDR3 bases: TGCGCCAGCAGCCGTCCGGTGGGGGGTAGCACAGATACGCAGTATTTT. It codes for CASSRPVGGSTDTQYF.

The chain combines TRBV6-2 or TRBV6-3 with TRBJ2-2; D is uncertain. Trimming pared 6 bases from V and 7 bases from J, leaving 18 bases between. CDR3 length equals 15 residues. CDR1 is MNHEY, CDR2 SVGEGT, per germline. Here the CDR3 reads CASSPIRGGDGELFF. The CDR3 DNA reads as TGTGCCAGCAGCCCTATTCGCGGTGGAGACGGGGAGCTGTTTTTT.

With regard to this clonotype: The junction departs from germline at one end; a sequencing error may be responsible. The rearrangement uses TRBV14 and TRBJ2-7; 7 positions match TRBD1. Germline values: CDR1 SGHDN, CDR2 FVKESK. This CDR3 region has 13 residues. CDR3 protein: CARSLRDSYEEYF. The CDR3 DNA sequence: TGTGCCAGGAGCCTCCGGGACAGCTACGAGGAGTACTTC.

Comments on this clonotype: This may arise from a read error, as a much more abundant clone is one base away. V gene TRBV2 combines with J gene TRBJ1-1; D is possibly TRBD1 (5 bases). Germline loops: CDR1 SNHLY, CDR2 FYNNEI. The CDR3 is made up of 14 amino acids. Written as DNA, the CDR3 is TGTGCCAGCAGCGACAGATTGTTGAACACTGATGCTTTCTTT. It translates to CASSDRLLNTDAFF.

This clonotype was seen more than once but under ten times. CDR3 DNA sequence: TGCGCCAGCAGCCGGACGGGGCACAACGAGCAGTACTTC. Amino acids: CASSRTGHNEQYF. The chain joins TRBV10-2 to TRBJ2-7; D tentatively reads TRBD1 or TRBD2 (5 bases each). Per germline, CDR1 WSHSY and CDR2 SAAADI. The V end was cut by 6 bases, the J end by 5 bases, with 14 bases between. The CDR3 covers 13 residues.

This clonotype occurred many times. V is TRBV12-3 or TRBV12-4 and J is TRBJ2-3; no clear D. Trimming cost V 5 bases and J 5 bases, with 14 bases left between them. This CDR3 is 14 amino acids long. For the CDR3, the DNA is TGTGCCAGCAGTATCCGACCTGTAGGAGATACGCAGTATTTT. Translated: CASSIRPVGDTQYF.

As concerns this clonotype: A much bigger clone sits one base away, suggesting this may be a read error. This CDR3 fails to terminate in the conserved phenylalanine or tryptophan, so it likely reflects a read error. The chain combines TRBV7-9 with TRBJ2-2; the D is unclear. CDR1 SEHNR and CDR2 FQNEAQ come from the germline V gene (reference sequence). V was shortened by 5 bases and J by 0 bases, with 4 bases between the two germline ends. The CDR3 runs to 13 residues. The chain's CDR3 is CASSHTNTGELFS. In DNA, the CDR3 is TGTGCCAGCAGCCACACGAACACCGGGGAGCTGTTTTCT.

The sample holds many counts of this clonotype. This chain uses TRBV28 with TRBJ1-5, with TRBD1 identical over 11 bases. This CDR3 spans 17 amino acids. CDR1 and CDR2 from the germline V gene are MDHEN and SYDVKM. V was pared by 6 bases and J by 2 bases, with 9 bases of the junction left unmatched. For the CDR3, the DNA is TGTGCCAGCAGCGCCGGGACAGGGGGGTCGGGCAATCAGCCCCAGCATTTT. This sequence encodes CASSAGTGGSGNQPQHF.

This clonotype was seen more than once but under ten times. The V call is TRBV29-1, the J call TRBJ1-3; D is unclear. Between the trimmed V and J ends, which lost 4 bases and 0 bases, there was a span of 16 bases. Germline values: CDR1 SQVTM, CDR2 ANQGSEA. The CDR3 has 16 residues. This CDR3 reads CSVGTLGGRSGNTIYF. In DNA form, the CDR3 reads TGCAGCGTTGGAACCTTGGGCGGTCGCTCTGGAAACACCATATATTTT.

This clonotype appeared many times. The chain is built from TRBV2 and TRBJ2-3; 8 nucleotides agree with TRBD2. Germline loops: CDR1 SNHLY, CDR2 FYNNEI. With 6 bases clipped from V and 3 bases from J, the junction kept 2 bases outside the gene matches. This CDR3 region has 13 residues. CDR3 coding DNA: TGTGCCAGCAGGAGCGGGAGAACAGATACGCAGTATTTT. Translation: CASRSGRTDTQYF.

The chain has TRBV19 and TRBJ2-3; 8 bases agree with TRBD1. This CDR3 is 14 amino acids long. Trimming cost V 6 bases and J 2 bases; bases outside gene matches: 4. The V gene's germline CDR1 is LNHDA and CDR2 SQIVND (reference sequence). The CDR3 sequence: CASSGTGFTDTQYF. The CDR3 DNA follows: TGTGCCAGTAGCGGGACAGGTTTCACAGATACGCAGTATTTT.

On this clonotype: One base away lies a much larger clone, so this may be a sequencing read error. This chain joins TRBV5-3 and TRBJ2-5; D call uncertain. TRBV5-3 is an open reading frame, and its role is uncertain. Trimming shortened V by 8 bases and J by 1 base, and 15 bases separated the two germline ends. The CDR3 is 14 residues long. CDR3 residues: CASSAGSGQETQYF. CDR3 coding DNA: TGTGCCAGCAGCGCCGGATCAGGCCAAGAGACCCAGTACTTC.

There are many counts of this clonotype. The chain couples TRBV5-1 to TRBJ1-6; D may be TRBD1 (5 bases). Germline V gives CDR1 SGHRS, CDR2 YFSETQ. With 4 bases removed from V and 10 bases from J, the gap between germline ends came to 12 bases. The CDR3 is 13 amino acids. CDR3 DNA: TGCGCCAGCAGCGGAACAGGACGATCACCCCTCCACTTT. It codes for CASSGTGRSPLHF.